This T cell receptor beta chain was profiled in a study of T cells in Graves' hyperthyroidism and ophthalmopathy. Study-wide findings and caveats: The blood repertoire included most of the expanded thyroid clonotypes above 0.001. Model predictions of ophthalmopathy came a median approximately seven months before onset.

Researchers amplified the TCR beta CDR3 regions from RNA transcripts. A first-round RT-PCR of the TCR CDR3 used the HTBI primer set. Each CDR3 protein gets one entry after TCRdb re-called the multiplex PCR reads with MiXCR. Seen here are about 570,000 distinct CDR3 sequences, 46% observed once, and the top ten hold around 20%. Exclusion of a patient resulted from uncontrolled infection, other autoimmune disease, pregnancy or lactation. Diagnoses were established using clinical symptoms, serum thyroxine and TRAb, thyroid ultrasound and orbital computed tomography. From germline, CDR1 is GTSNPN and CDR2 SVGIG (reference sequence). The CDR3 covers 9 residues. V dropped 4 bases and J dropped 7 bases, with 4 bases sitting between them. The table lists this clonotype with many counts. Its antigen is still unknown.

The V gene is TRBV30, the J gene TRBJ1-1; D is ambiguous. The sequenced sample consisted of peripheral blood or thyroid tissue (not recorded which). This receptor was obtained from an adult woman with Graves' disease, either hyperthyroidism or ophthalmopathy (not recorded which). CDR3 sequence: CAWKDEAFF. The CDR3 nucleotides are TGTGCCTGGAAGGATGAAGCTTTCTTT.